The clone carrying this TCR beta chain was recorded once. The antigen remains undetermined. V lost 5 bases and J 2 bases, leaving 13 bases between the germline ends. In germline, CDR1 is MNHEY, CDR2 SMNVEV (reference sequence). The length of the CDR3 is 15 residues. The record originates from a study of early stage breast cancer tumors. Assay used: immunoSEQ multiplex PCR; TCRdb lists only in-frame clones, some missing. This table has tens of thousands of clones, around four fifths appearing once. Notes on the study in general: Blood repertoires resembled normal breast more than tumor. Compared with adjacent normal breast, tumors showed about 2.5-fold denser, more clonal T cells. Unsorted bulk genomic DNA sequencing lacked pairing and functional marker data.

The genes are TRBV27 and TRBJ2-1, with D perhaps TRBD1 (6 bases). The TCR sequence derives from a person in their fifties with breast cancer. The sequenced sample consisted of blood. In nucleotides, the CDR3 is TGTGCCAGCAGTCCGTTGGGGGCGCCCTACAATGAGCAGTTCTTC. Its protein is CASSPLGAPYNEQFF.